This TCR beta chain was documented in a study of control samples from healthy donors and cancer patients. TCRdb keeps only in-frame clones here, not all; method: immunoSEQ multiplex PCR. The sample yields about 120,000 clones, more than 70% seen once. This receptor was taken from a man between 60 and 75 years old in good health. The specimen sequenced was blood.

CDR3 DNA sequence: TGCGCCAGCAGCCAACTCGGACTATCTGCGGCTTTCTTT. It encodes CASSQLGLSAAFF. The chain links TRBV4-1 to TRBJ1-1; D is uncertain. Germline assignment: CDR1 MGHRA and CDR2 YSYEKL. Trimming removed 2 bases from V and 11 bases from J, with 15 bases in between. The CDR3 sequence is 13 residues long.